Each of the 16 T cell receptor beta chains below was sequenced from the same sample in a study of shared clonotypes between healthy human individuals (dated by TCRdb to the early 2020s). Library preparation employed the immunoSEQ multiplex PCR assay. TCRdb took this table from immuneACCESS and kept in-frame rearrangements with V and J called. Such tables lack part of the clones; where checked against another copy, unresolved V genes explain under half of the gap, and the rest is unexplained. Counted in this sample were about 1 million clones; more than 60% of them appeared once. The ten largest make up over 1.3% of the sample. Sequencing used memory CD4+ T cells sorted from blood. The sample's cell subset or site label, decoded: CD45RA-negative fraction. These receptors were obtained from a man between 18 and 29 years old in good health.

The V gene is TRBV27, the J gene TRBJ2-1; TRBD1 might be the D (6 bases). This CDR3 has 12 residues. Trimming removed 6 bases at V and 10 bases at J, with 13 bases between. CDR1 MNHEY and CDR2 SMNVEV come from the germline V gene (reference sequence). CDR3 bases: TGTGCCAGCAGCCCCTCAGGGGACGAGCAGTTCTTC. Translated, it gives CASSPSGDEQFF.

The CDR3 DNA follows: TGTGCCAGCTCACCGGGACAGTTTCTGGAGACCCAGTACTTC. Encoded protein: CASSPGQFLETQYF. J is TRBJ2-5 and V is TRBV18; TRBD1 agrees at 7 bases. Germline V gene data show CDR1 as KGHSH and CDR2 as LQKENI. J gave up 5 bases and V 3 bases, and 6 bases lay outside the gene matches. The CDR3 covers 14 residues. Full variable domain (rest looked up from reference TRBV18 and TRBJ2-5): NAGVMQNPRHLVRRRGQEARLRCSPMKGHSHVYWYRQLPEEGLKFMVYLQKENIIDESGMPKERFSAEFPKEGPSILRIQQVVRGDSAAYFCASSPGQFLETQYFGPGTRLLVL.

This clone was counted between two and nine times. The CDR3, as DNA: TGTGCCAGCAGCTTAGGCGGAGGACCGCCTGGGGCCAACGTCCTGACTTTC. Its protein is CASSLGGGPPGANVLTF. The chain recombines TRBV7-6 with TRBJ2-6; tentatively, D is TRBD2 (5 bases). Trimming cost V 1 base and J 2 bases, with 12 bases left between them. Germline values: CDR1 SGHVS, CDR2 FNYEAQ. This CDR3 has 17 amino acids. Together with reference TRBV7-6 and TRBJ2-6, the CDR3 gives the full variable domain: GAGVSQSPRYKVTKRGQDVALRCDPISGHVSLYWYRQALGQGPEFLTYFNYEAQQDKSGLPNDRFSAERPEGSISTLTIQRTEQRDSAMYRCASSLGGGPPGANVLTFGAGSRLTVL.

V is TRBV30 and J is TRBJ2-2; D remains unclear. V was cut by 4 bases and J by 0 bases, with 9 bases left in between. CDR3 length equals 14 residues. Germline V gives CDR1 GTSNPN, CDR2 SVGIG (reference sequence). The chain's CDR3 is CAWTFTSNTGELFF. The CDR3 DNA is TGTGCCTGGACTTTTACTTCGAACACCGGGGAGCTGTTTTTT.

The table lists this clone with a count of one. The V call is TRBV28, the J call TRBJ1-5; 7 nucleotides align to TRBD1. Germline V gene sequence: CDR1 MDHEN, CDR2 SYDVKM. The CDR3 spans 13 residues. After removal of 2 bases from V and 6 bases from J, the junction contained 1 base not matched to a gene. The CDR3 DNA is TGTGCCAGCAGTTTACACAGGGGTCAGCCCCAGCATTTT. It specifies CASSLHRGQPQHF.

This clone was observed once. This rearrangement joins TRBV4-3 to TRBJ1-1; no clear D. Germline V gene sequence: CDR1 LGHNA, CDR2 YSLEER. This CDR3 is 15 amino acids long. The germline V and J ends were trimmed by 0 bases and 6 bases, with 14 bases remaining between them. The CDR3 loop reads CASSQEGSKGSEAFF. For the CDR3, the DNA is TGCGCCAGCAGCCAAGAGGGATCAAAAGGATCTGAAGCTTTCTTT.

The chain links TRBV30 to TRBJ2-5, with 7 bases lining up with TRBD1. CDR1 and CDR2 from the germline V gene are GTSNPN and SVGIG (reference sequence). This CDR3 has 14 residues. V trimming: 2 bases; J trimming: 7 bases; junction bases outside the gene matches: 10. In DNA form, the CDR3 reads TGTGCCTGGAGTCCCGGGACAGCGGCTCGGACCCAGTACTTC. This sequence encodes CAWSPGTAARTQYF.

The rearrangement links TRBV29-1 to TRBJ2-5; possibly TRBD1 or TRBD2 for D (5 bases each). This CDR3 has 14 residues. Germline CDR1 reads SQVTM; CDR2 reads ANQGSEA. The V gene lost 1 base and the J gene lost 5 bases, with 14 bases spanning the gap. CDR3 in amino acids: CSVEGRDDWETQYF. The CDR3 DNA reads TGCAGCGTTGAAGGCAGGGACGATTGGGAGACCCAGTACTTC. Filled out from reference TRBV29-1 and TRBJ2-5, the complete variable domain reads SAVISQKPSRDICQRGTSLTIQCQVDSQVTMMFWYRQQPGQSLTLIATANQGSEATYESGFVIDKFPISRPNLTFSTLTVSNMSPEDSSIYLCSVEGRDDWETQYFGPGTRLLVL.

The CDR3 DNA reads TGCGCCAGCAGCTCGGGTGGAGCATCCTACTCCTACGAGCAGTACTTC. Its translation is CASSSGGASYSYEQYF. J is TRBJ2-7 and V is TRBV5-1; D remains ambiguous. Germline V gene lookup returns CDR1 SGHRS and CDR2 YFSETQ. The CDR3 consists of 16 residues. V shed 3 bases and J shed 0 bases, with 16 bases lying between them.

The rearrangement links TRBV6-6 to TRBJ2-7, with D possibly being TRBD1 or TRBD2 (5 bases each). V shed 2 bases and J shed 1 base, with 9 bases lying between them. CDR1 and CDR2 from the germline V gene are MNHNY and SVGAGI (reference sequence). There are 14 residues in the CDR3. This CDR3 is CASSYGGRSYEQYF. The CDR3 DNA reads TGTGCCAGCAGTTACGGGGGACGGTCCTACGAGCAGTACTTC.

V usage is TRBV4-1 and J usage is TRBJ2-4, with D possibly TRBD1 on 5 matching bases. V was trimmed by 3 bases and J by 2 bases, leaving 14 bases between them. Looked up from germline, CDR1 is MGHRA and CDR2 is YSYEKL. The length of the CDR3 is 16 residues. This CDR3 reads CASSQGSGATKNIQYF. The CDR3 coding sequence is TGCGCCAGCAGCCAGGGTAGTGGGGCCACCAAAAACATTCAGTACTTC.

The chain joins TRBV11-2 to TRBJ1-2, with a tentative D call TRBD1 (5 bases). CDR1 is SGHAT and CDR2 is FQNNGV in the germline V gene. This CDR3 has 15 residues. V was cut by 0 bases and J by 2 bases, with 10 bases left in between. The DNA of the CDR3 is TGTGCCAGCAGCTTAGATCGGGGCCGAAACTATGGCTACACCTTC. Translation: CASSLDRGRNYGYTF.

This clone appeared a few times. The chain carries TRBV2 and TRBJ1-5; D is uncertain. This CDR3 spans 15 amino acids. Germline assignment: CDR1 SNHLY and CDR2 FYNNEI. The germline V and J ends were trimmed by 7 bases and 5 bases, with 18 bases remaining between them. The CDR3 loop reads CASKAGRQSYQPQHF. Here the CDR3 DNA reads TGTGCCAGCAAGGCTGGAAGGCAGTCCTATCAGCCCCAGCATTTT.

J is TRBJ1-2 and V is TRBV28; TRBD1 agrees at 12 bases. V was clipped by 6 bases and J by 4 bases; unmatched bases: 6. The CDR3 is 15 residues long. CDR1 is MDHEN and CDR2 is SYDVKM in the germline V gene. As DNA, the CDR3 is TGTGCCAGCAGGCCAGGGACAGGGGGCGGCTATGGCTACACCTTC. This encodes CASRPGTGGGYGYTF.

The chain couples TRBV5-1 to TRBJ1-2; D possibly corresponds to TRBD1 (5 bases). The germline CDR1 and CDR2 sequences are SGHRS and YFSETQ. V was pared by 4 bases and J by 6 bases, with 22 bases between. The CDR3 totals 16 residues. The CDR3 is CASSNRDAIGPNGYTF. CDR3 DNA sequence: TGCGCCAGCAGCAACCGGGACGCAATAGGGCCAAATGGCTACACCTTC. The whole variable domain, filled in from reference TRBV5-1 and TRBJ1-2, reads KAGVTQTPRYLIKTRGQQVTLSCSPISGHRSVSWYQQTPGQGLQFLFEYFSETQRNKGNFPGRFSGRQFSNSRSEMNVSTLELGDSALYLCASSNRDAIGPNGYTFGSGTRLTVV.

The CDR3 sequence: CASTIPGSVQPQHF. The CDR3 DNA sequence: TGTGCCAGTACCATACCAGGGAGTGTTCAGCCCCAGCATTTT. The rearrangement uses TRBV19 and TRBJ1-5, with D tentatively TRBD1 (5 bases). V lost 7 bases, J lost 6 bases, and 16 bases lay in between. The CDR3 spans 14 residues. Germline CDR1 and CDR2: LNHDA and SQIVND (reference sequence).